Sequencing of this T cell receptor (beta chain) was carried out in a study of T cells expressing NK-cell markers (dated by TCRdb to 2018 to 2020). Background on the whole study: In sorted CD3+CD56+NKG2C+, CD3+CD56+NKG2C- and CD3+CD56-NKG2C+ T-cell subsets from several donors, TCR beta-chain repertoires were profiled. Of the eight sequenced donors, seven were found to be HCMV-seropositive and one was found to be HCMV-seronegative. The study sequenced eight donors, all healthy volunteers chosen at random: three men and five women. Libraries were sequenced as 2 x 150 bp reads on Illumina HiSeq 2000/2500, MiSeq or NextSeq. What the work shows at the level of the full study, not this receptor alone: Whether the expanded NKG2C-expressing T cell clones were specific for HCMV antigens remained unclear. Those dominant clonotypes were again the most abundant among CD3+CD56-NKG2C+ cells in a handful of donors, at about 25-65%. In 6 or 7 donors, the dominant CD3+CD56+NKG2C+ clonotypes ranked among the top 10 CD8+ clonotypes, making up about 1.0-7.5% of CD8+ T cells.

The run used an Illumina HiSeq 2000. 5'RACE template switching, by which a universal primer site and unique molecular identifiers were added, was used to make TCR beta cDNA libraries. Synthesis of cDNA was primed from the TCR beta constant segment and was followed by two consecutive PCR amplification steps. Under the source paper's analysis protocol: MIGEC was used to demultiplex reads and group reads by UMI, and MiTCR was used to assemble and quantify clonotypes. To exclude erroneous sequences, only TCR cDNA sequences supported by at least two reads were retained. The tcR package was used for downstream repertoire analysis, and clonotypes were matched between fractions using CDR3 nucleotide sequence together with V segment. VDJmatch was used to annotate antigen specificity against VDJdb, with one amino acid substitution in CDR3 allowed. After TCRdb reprocessed the reads, each CDR3 protein sequence was kept as one row, without DNA. The V and J calls here are based on TCRdb, not the publication. The sample table holds about 260,000 distinct CDR3 sequences. The top ten hold about 0.4% of the sample.

HCMV-specific IgG was detected in serum with a commercial ELISA kit to determine HCMV serostatus. Peripheral blood mononuclear cells were isolated from blood by Ficoll density gradient centrifugation. The germline V gene yields SGHVS for CDR1 and FNYEAQ for CDR2. Counted from cysteine to phenylalanine, this CDR3 has 16 amino acids. Only the protein is available. Details on this clonotype: It lacks a known antigen.

Sequencing input: blood T cells: a sorted CD56 or NKG2C T cell subset, CD4+ or CD8+ T cells, or bulk PBMC T cells (not recorded which). This clonotype originated in a man aged 18 to 30 in good health. Donor details come from another sample of the same person, matched by shared clones. Here the chain combines TRBV7-6 and TRBJ2-7; lacking DNA, the TRBD2 call made by TCRdb goes unchecked. This receptor has the CDR3 CASNRQNVAGGYEQYF.